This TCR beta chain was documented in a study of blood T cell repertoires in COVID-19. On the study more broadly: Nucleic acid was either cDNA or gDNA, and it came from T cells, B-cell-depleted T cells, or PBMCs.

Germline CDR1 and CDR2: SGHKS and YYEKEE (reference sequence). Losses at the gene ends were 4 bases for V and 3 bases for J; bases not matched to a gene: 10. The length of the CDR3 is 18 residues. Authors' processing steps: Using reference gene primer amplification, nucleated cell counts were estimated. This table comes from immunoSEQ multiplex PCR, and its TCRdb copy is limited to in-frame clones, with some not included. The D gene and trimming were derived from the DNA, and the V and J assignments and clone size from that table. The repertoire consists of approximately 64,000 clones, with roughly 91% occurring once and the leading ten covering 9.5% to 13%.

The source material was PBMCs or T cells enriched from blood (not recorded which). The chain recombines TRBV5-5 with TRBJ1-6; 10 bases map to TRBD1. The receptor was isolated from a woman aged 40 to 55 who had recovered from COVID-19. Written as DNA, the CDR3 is TGTGCCAGCAGCGCGTCTCGGGACAGGGGCCGCTATAATTCACCCCTCCACTTT. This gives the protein CASSASRDRGRYNSPLHF.